Shown below are 29 T cell receptor beta chains from a single sample sequenced in a study of T cell clonotyping in hematopoietic cell transplantation. Here immunoSEQ multiplex PCR was the method, and the copy in TCRdb shows in-frame clones only, minus some. The top ten hold about 6% of the sample, which has roughly 49,000 clones, about nine tenths seen once. The time point is: recipient sample about 28 days before transplant, after cytoreduction. Sequencing was performed on peripheral blood mononuclear cells, taken before stem cell transplant. The receptors stem from a man aged 55 to 70 with biphenotypic leukemia. Some clones in this sample may be carry-over from other donors' samples.

The chain is built from TRBV4-1 and TRBJ2-1; 16 bases are a match to TRBD2. Per the germline V gene, CDR1 is MGHRA and CDR2 is YSYEKL. This CDR3 spans 15 amino acids. Unmatched junction bases numbered 2, after V lost 5 bases and J lost 7 bases. Here the CDR3 DNA reads TGCGCCAGCAGCTGGGGACTAGCGGGAGGGAATGAGCAGTTCTTC. This gives the protein CASSWGLAGGNEQFF.

This clone was seen a few times. J is TRBJ2-1 and V is TRBV7-3; 8 bases map to TRBD2. Germline CDR1 is SGHTA and CDR2 is FQGTGA. The ends lost 1 base at V and 2 bases at J; junction bases unmatched: 7. This CDR3 spans 17 amino acids. The CDR3 nucleotides read TGTGCCAGCAGCTTAAGCGGGGGGTTGGAACCCTACAATGAGCAGTTCTTC. Its protein product is CASSLSGGLEPYNEQFF.

The chain recombines TRBV2 with TRBJ2-7; TRBD1 agrees at 8 bases. CDR1 and CDR2 (germline): SNHLY, FYNNEI. V shed 6 bases, J shed 6 bases, and the junction held 10 bases outside the gene matches. The CDR3 is 14 amino acids. CDR3 in amino acids: CASRPMTTGGEQYF. The CDR3 DNA reads as TGTGCCAGCAGACCAATGACAACAGGGGGCGAGCAGTACTTC.

The chain combines TRBV4-1 with TRBJ2-7; D call uncertain. There are 13 residues in the CDR3. V lost 2 bases to trimming and J lost 3 bases, with 8 bases between them. Germline V lookup: CDR1 MGHRA, CDR2 YSYEKL. The CDR3 DNA sequence: TGCGCCAGCAGCCAACAGGCAGGCTACGAGCAGTACTTC. The encoded protein is CASSQQAGYEQYF.

The rearrangement links TRBV7-2 to TRBJ2-5, with 8 bases identical to TRBD1. The CDR3 totals 15 residues. Germline loops: CDR1 SGHTA, CDR2 FQGNSA. V gave up 5 bases and J gave up 4 bases; unmatched junction bases: 9. The CDR3 here is CASSEEVQGAETQYF. In DNA form, the CDR3 reads TGTGCCAGCAGCGAGGAGGTGCAGGGGGCAGAGACCCAGTACTTC.

This clone has a handful of counts. This chain connects TRBV6-5 to TRBJ1-2, with D unresolved. The CDR3 spans 14 residues. The V end was cut by 6 bases, the J end by 8 bases, with 19 bases between. CDR1 is MNHEY, CDR2 SVGAGI, per germline. CDR3 region: CASSYGVGENGYTF. CDR3 DNA sequence: TGTGCCAGCAGCTATGGGGTAGGAGAGAACGGCTACACCTTC.

This clone was seen just once. The chain recombines TRBV11-2 with TRBJ2-1, with 11 bases identical to TRBD1. V was clipped by 7 bases and J by 9 bases; unmatched bases: 11. The CDR3 totals 15 residues. CDR1 SGHAT and CDR2 FQNNGV come from the germline V gene. The CDR3 DNA is TGTGCCAGCAACGACGGACAGGGGGCTTGGAGTGAGCAGTTCTTC. It yields the protein CASNDGQGAWSEQFF.

The J gene is TRBJ1-5, the V gene TRBV5-1, with D tentatively TRBD1 (5 bases). The germline V gene encodes CDR1 SGHRS and CDR2 YFSETQ. This CDR3 contains 15 residues. The V end lost 1 base, the J end lost 5 bases, and 13 bases lay between the germline ends. Here the CDR3 DNA reads TGCGCCAGCAGCTTGACAGGCCGCGTGGATCAGCCCCAGCATTTT. Translated: CASSLTGRVDQPQHF.

As concerns this clone: A read error may account for a junction end that differs from germline. The chain couples TRBV2 to TRBJ2-7, with D hard to call. CDR3 size: 8 residues. CDR1 is SNHLY, CDR2 FYNNEI, per germline. CDR3 coding DNA: TGTGCCAGCATCCTGCGATGCTTC. Its translation: CASILRCF.

V gene TRBV19 combines with J gene TRBJ2-7; no firm D call. Looked up from germline, CDR1 is LNHDA and CDR2 is SQIVND (reference sequence). The CDR3 totals 13 residues. V was clipped by 1 base and J by 4 bases, with 8 bases between them. The CDR3 loop reads CASSIAGRYEQYF. For the CDR3, the DNA is TGTGCCAGTAGTATAGCCGGCAGATACGAGCAGTACTTC. The full variable domain, rest sourced from reference TRBV19 and TRBJ2-7, is DGGITQSPKYLFRKEGQNVTLSCEQNLNHDAMYWYRQDPGQGLRLIYYSQIVNDFQKGDIAEGYSVSREKKESFPLTVTSAQKNPTAFYLCASSIAGRYEQYFGPGTRLTVT.

This chain uses TRBV30 with TRBJ2-2; D unresolved. Trimming took off 2 bases at V and 1 base at J, with 5 bases between the two ends. The CDR3 covers 13 residues. Germline assignment: CDR1 GTSNPN and CDR2 SVGIG (reference sequence). CDR3 DNA: TGTGCCTGGAGTCCGGGGAACACCGGGGAGCTGTTTTTT. Amino acid sequence: CAWSPGNTGELFF.

J is TRBJ2-2 and V is TRBV19, with D possibly matching TRBD2 (5 bases). V was pared by 4 bases and J by 6 bases, with 9 bases between. The CDR3 is 13 amino acids. Germline values: CDR1 LNHDA, CDR2 SQIVND (reference sequence). CDR3 DNA sequence: TGTGCCAGTAGTACGGGGTTGGCCGGGGAGCTGTTTTTT. Translation gives CASSTGLAGELFF.

The rearrangement links TRBV20-1 to TRBJ1-1; TRBD1 is a possible D gene (6 bases). The CDR3 totals 11 residues. CDR1 is DFQATT, CDR2 SNEGSKA, per germline (reference sequence). Between the trimmed V and J ends, which lost 5 bases and 11 bases, there was a span of 15 bases. The CDR3 coding sequence is TGCAGTGCTCGAGGACAGCGAGCGGCTTTCTTT. It encodes CSARGQRAAFF.

In DNA, the CDR3 is TGTGCCTGGTCTTGGGGGGGCCCCAGGGGGGCTTTCTTT. Translated: CAWSWGGPRGAFF. The gene calls are TRBV30 and TRBJ1-1, with 7 bases fitting TRBD1. V shed 5 bases and J 11 bases; nucleotides not matched to a gene: 14. CDR1 is GTSNPN and CDR2 is SVGIG in the germline V gene (reference sequence). The CDR3 extends over 13 amino acids.

The chain joins TRBV6-5 to TRBJ1-4; unclear D gene. Trimming took off 4 bases at V and 4 bases at J, with 7 bases between the two ends. This CDR3 spans 13 amino acids. Looked up from germline, CDR1 is MNHEY and CDR2 is SVGAGI. The chain's CDR3 is CASSFSNNEKLFF. CDR3 nucleotide sequence: TGTGCCAGCAGTTTCTCGAATAATGAAAAACTGTTTTTT.

This clone was detected a few times. Different DNA sequences within this sample yield the same CDR3. This chain links TRBV7-9 with TRBJ2-1; TRBD2 matches 8 bases. Germline trimming cut 4 bases from V and 7 bases from J; bases unmatched to any gene: 6. Germline CDR1 is SEHNR and CDR2 is FQNEAQ (reference sequence). The CDR3 is made up of 14 amino acids. This chain's CDR3 is CASSSASGGNEQFF. CDR3 bases: TGTGCCAGCAGCTCAGCCAGCGGGGGTAATGAGCAGTTCTTC.

This clone was seen a few times. J is TRBJ1-1 and V is TRBV30; D unclear. Germline V gives CDR1 GTSNPN, CDR2 SVGIG (reference sequence). The CDR3 runs to 13 residues. The V end was cut by 2 bases, the J end by 1 base, with 8 bases between. Written as DNA, the CDR3 is TGTGCCTGGAGTCAGGACGGGAACACTGAAGCTTTCTTT. Translating gives CAWSQDGNTEAFF.

The genes are TRBV19 and TRBJ1-2; D call uncertain. Germline CDR1 and CDR2: LNHDA and SQIVND (reference sequence). The CDR3 totals 13 residues. The V gene lost 8 bases and the J gene lost 2 bases, with 12 bases spanning the gap. The CDR3 DNA is TGTGCCAGTCAGAGCCAGGCAAACTATGGCTACACCTTC. It translates to CASQSQANYGYTF.

V usage is TRBV30 and J usage is TRBJ2-1; D not certain. V was shortened by 0 bases and J by 8 bases, with 8 bases between the two germline ends. This CDR3 has 12 residues. The germline V gene has CDR1 GTSNPN and CDR2 SVGIG (reference sequence). Here the CDR3 reads CAWSVRRDEQFF. The CDR3 DNA reads TGTGCCTGGAGTGTCCGGCGCGATGAGCAGTTCTTC.

The gene calls are TRBV7-8 and TRBJ1-3; no definite D call. Germline CDR1 SGHVS, CDR2 FQNEAQ. V shed 6 bases and J shed 4 bases, with 16 bases lying between them. The CDR3 consists of 15 residues. DNA for the CDR3: TGTGCCAGCAGTTTCACTTCATCGGGAGGAAACACCATATATTTT. Its translation: CASSFTSSGGNTIYF.

The CDR3 DNA reads TGTGCCAGCAGCCCGACAGAGATCCAAGAGACCCAGTACTTC. Translated, it gives CASSPTEIQETQYF. V and J are TRBV6-1 and TRBJ2-5, with D perhaps TRBD1 (5 bases). Trimming shortened V by 6 bases and J by 1 base, and 12 bases separated the two germline ends. This CDR3 region has 14 residues. Germline values: CDR1 MNHNS, CDR2 SASEGT.

V gene TRBV19 combines with J gene TRBJ1-5; D is possibly TRBD1 (6 bases). Germline V gene sequence: CDR1 LNHDA, CDR2 SQIVND (reference sequence). The length of the CDR3 is 18 residues. V was cut by 7 bases and J by 0 bases, with 22 bases left in between. The CDR3 DNA reads TGTGCCAGTACCCAACCCAGAGGGGGGTTTTATAGCAATCAGCCCCAGCATTTT. Residues: CASTQPRGGFYSNQPQHF.

The V call is TRBV10-3, the J call TRBJ1-5; TRBD1 might be the D (5 bases). CDR3 length: 13 amino acids. Trimming removed 4 bases at V and 4 bases at J, with 8 bases between. CDR1 is ENHRY and CDR2 is SYGVKD in the germline V gene. CDR3 DNA: TGTGCCATCAGTGGGGCAGGGAATCAGCCCCAGCATTTT. Translated, it gives CAISGAGNQPQHF.

The chain has TRBV6-5 and TRBJ2-1; 11 nucleotides agree with TRBD2. The length of the CDR3 is 16 residues. V dropped 2 bases and J dropped 5; count of bases not matched to a gene: 5. Germline V gene sequence: CDR1 MNHEY, CDR2 SVGAGI. CDR3 coding DNA: TGTGCCAGCAGTTACCGGACTAGCGGGTTCCACAATGAGCAGTTCTTC. Translation: CASSYRTSGFHNEQFF.

This chain links TRBV7-2 with TRBJ2-2, with TRBD1 matching 9 bases. V dropped 5 bases and J dropped 5; count of bases not matched to a gene: 9. Germline assignment: CDR1 SGHTA and CDR2 FQGNSA. This CDR3 is built from 16 residues. CDR3 region: CASSPRDRGETGELFF. CDR3 nucleotides: TGTGCCAGCAGCCCCCGCGACAGGGGGGAGACCGGGGAGCTGTTTTTT.

The chain has TRBV28 and TRBJ1-5, with D possibly matching TRBD1 (6 bases). Germline V gives CDR1 MDHEN, CDR2 SYDVKM. The CDR3 consists of 16 residues. V was pared by 6 bases and J by 4 bases, with 19 bases between. As DNA, the CDR3 is TGTGCCAGCAGCTTGAACCCAGGGGTTGTTAATCAGCCCCAGCATTTT. Its translation: CASSLNPGVVNQPQHF.

This chain joins TRBV4-1 and TRBJ1-3; TRBD1 matches 8 bases. The V and J ends lost 2 bases and 6 bases, in that order; junction bases with no gene match: 9. Germline assignment: CDR1 MGHRA and CDR2 YSYEKL. The CDR3 contains 16 residues. DNA of the CDR3: TGCGCCAGCAGCCAATTGGACAGGGAGTGGGAAAACACCATATATTTT. This encodes CASSQLDREWENTIYF.

This clone was observed a handful of times. The chain is built from TRBV2 and TRBJ1-2; weak D call: TRBD1 (5 bases). Trimming pared 8 bases from V and 8 bases from J, leaving 21 bases between. CDR1 and CDR2 from the germline V gene are SNHLY and FYNNEI. The CDR3 is made up of 14 amino acids. CDR3 sequence (DNA): TGTGCCAGCGCTCTAGAGGTCCAGGGAGGGGGCTACACCTTC. Translating gives CASALEVQGGGYTF. Complete variable domain (other parts from reference TRBV2 and TRBJ1-2): EPEVTQTPSHQVTQMGQEVILRCVPISNHLYFYWYRQILGQKVEFLVSFYNNEISEKSEIFDDQFSVERPDGSNFTLKIRSTKLEDSAMYFCASALEVQGGGYTFGSGTRLTVV.

The rearrangement links TRBV5-1 to TRBJ2-7; 12 nucleotides agree with TRBD2. V lost 4 bases, J lost 2 bases, and 4 bases stayed unmatched. Germline V gives CDR1 SGHRS, CDR2 YFSETQ. The CDR3 sequence is 15 residues long. The CDR3 here is CASSKGLAGTYEQYF. The CDR3 nucleotides read TGCGCCAGCAGCAAAGGACTAGCGGGAACCTACGAGCAGTACTTC.